These T cell receptor beta chains were read from a single sample in a study of shared clonotypes between healthy human individuals. Assay used: immunoSEQ multiplex PCR; TCRdb lists only in-frame clones, some missing. Among millions of clones listed, approximately 94% were seen once. Material: naive CD8+ T cells sorted from blood. The receptors were sampled from a man younger than 30 in good health. Each CDR3 is given with its conserved first and last residue. The order of the fields is J gene, V gene, CDR3 protein.

TRBJ2-1 TRBV10-2 CASSESGGANYNEQFF
TRBJ2-5 TRBV13 CASSGDRAEETQYF
TRBJ1-1 TRBV9 CASSVGRDSLNTEAFF
TRBJ2-3 TRBV25-1 CAKGLADARHTQYF
TRBJ2-1 TRBV7-9 CASSSINEQFF
TRBJ2-7 TRBV28 CASRAAYEQYF
TRBJ2-2 TRBV10-3 CAISELAIQGTGELFF
TRBJ1-1 TRBV19 CASSVDREGLNTEAFF
TRBJ2-7 TRBV27 CASSFSGTGHEQYF
TRBJ2-5 TRBV25-1 CASNGAGGGETQYF
TRBJ1-2 TRBV11-2 CASSLLDRGFNGYTF
TRBJ2-5 TRBV6-4 CASSDSPIQGGVQETQYF
TRBJ2-1 TRBV11-2 CASSPLGLEDNEQFF
TRBJ2-1 TRBV7-9 CASSRVGLAGAKEFF
TRBJ2-7 TRBV5-1 CASSFGNEQYF
TRBJ2-1 TRBV6-5 CASGYTSSYNEQFF
TRBJ2-7 TRBV6-1 CASRARESSYEQYF
TRBJ1-1 TRBV6-1 CASSEDRAVNTEAFF
TRBJ2-7 TRBV4-1 CASSQRQGETYEQYF
TRBJ2-5 TRBV4-1 CASSARSGGEQETQYF
TRBJ2-2 TRBV29-1 CSVEGWGGELFF
TRBJ2-2 TRBV28 CASSFRPNTGELFF
TRBJ2-5 TRBV27 CASGSQGTGDQETQYF
TRBJ1-5 TRBV7-2 CASSLEVTYGVSNQPQHF
TRBJ2-7 TRBV4-3 CASSQGHGYYEQYF
TRBJ2-7 TRBV11-2 CASSPGTSGSYEQYF
TRBJ1-1 TRBV6-5 CASSYSMVTGDTEAFF
TRBJ2-1 TRBV7-9 CASSPPSGTSYNEQFF
TRBJ2-3 TRBV13 CASSPAGATTDTQYF
TRBJ2-7 TRBV10-2 CASGWTGTYEQYF
TRBJ1-3 TRBV28 CASSPSVGNTIYF
TRBJ2-7 TRBV27 CASRKASGSYEQYF
TRBJ1-1 TRBV27 CASSATNRYTEAFF
TRBJ2-1 TRBV5-6 CASSLVVNNEQFF
TRBJ2-7 TRBV27 CASSLAEGYEQYF
TRBJ2-1 TRBV29-1 CSGWAGGGNEQFF